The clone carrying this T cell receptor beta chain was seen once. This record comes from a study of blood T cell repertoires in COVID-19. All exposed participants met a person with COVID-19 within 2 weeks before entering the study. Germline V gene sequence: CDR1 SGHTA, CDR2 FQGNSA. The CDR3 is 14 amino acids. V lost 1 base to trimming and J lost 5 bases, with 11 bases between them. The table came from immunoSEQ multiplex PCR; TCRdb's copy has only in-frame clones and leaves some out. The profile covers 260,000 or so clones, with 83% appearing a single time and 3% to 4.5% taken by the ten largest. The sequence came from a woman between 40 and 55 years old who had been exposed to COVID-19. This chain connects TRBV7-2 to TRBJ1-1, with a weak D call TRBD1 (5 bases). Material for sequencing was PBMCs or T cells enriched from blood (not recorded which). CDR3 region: CASSLEAGVTEAFF. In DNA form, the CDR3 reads TGTGCCAGCAGCTTAGAGGCGGGGGTAACTGAAGCTTTCTTT. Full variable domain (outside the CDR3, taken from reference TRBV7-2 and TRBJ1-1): GAGVSQSPSNKVTEKGKDVELRCDPISGHTALYWYRQSLGQGLEFLIYFQGNSAPDKSGLPSDRFSAERTGGSVSTLTIQRTQQEDSAVYLCASSLEAGVTEAFFGQGTRLTVV.